The entry below describes one T cell receptor (beta chain). The antigen is unknown. These data originate in a study of blood T cells in healthy people across ages. The use of a sample-barcoded 5' primer and a J-beta primer mix characterized a second PCR of about 6 to 11 cycles. TCRdb ran MiXCR on the 5' RACE reads and lists one entry per CDR3 protein. The repertoire consists of 780,000 or so distinct CDR3 sequences, with roughly 25% occurring once and the leading ten covering 3.7%. The CDR3 totals 17 residues. Study-wide results and caveats: Reliance upon unsorted PBMCs precluded definitive naive versus antigen-experienced comparison.

This sample was shared with a second study, whose subject was T cells of mothers and their children.

The sequence came from a boy younger than 18 in good health. Sequenced material: blood. V usage is TRBV21-1 and J usage is TRBJ2-4; the table gives TRBD1 as D, unverified against the DNA. TRBV21-1 is reported as a pseudogene. The CDR3 here is CASSKGSIGVDKNIQYF. CDR3 nucleotides: TGTGCCAGCAGCAAAGGTTCGATAGGGGTGGACAAAAACATTCAGTACTTC.